Below are 15 T cell receptor beta chains sequenced from a single sample in a study of cytomegalovirus exposure and HLA in healthy donors. The study ran its PCR with 60 Vbeta and 13 Jbeta primers. Some clones are missing from TCRdb's copy, which holds only in-frame ones; the method was immunoSEQ multiplex PCR. This table has 90,000 to 140,000 clones, under 85% appearing once. The sequenced sample was PBMCs. The receptors originated from a man between 40 and 49 years old in good health and CMV-seronegative.

J is TRBJ1-4 and V is TRBV29-1, with 10 positions matching TRBD1. V shed 7 bases, J shed 8 bases, and the junction held 10 bases outside the gene matches. This CDR3 contains 14 residues. Germline values: CDR1 SQVTM, CDR2 ANQGSEA. The CDR3 reads CSGGPGTGDEKLFF. The DNA for the CDR3 is TGCAGCGGCGGTCCGGGGACAGGGGACGAAAAACTGTTTTTT.

The chain has TRBV19 and TRBJ2-5; D is possibly TRBD2 (6 bases). V lost 3 bases and J 7 bases, leaving 12 bases between the germline ends. This CDR3 spans 13 amino acids. CDR1 and CDR2 from the germline V gene are LNHDA and SQIVND (reference sequence). The CDR3 DNA follows: TGTGCCAGTAGTATCGGGGCCGGGGGGACCCAGTACTTC. The encoded protein is CASSIGAGGTQYF.

Only a few counts were recorded for this clone. V gene TRBV28 combines with J gene TRBJ2-7; D not resolved. CDR1 and CDR2 from the germline V gene are MDHEN and SYDVKM. The V end was cut by 4 bases, the J end by 0 bases, with 13 bases between. CDR3 length: 15 residues. The CDR3 nucleotides read TGTGCCAGCAGTTCCCTCGTTGAAGCCTCCTACGAGCAGTACTTC. This encodes CASSSLVEASYEQYF.

This clone was picked up a small number of times. The DNA of the CDR3 is TGTGCCAGCAGGGAGGAAGGAGGTCGGACTGAAGCTTTCTTT. It specifies CASREEGGRTEAFF. This chain connects TRBV6-4 to TRBJ1-1; the D is unclear. There are 14 residues in the CDR3. Trimming removed 6 bases from V and 5 bases from J, with 16 bases in between. The V gene's germline CDR1 is MRHNA and CDR2 SNTAGT.

This chain uses TRBV5-6 with TRBJ2-1; 7 positions match TRBD1. This CDR3 is 13 amino acids long. Germline assignment: CDR1 SGHDT and CDR2 YYEEEE. Losses at the gene ends were 3 bases for V and 7 bases for J; bases not matched to a gene: 4. CDR3 nucleotide sequence: TGTGCCAGCAGCTGGGACAGAGCAAATGAGCAGTTCTTC. Residues: CASSWDRANEQFF.

V is TRBV10-3 and J is TRBJ2-2, with 9 bases that match TRBD2. Per the germline V gene, CDR1 is ENHRY and CDR2 is SYGVKD. V shed 2 bases, J shed 6 bases, and the junction held 7 bases outside the gene matches. The CDR3 spans 16 residues. The CDR3 DNA reads TGTGCCATCAGTGAGAGTAGCGGGAGTGGTGCCGGGGAGCTGTTTTTT. This codes for CAISESSGSGAGELFF.

The chain combines TRBV4-3 with TRBJ2-1, with 8 bases fitting TRBD2. This CDR3 comprises 18 residues. V lost 0 bases to trimming and J lost 11 bases; unmatched junction nucleotides: 18. Germline V gives CDR1 LGHNA, CDR2 YSLEER. This CDR3 reads CASSQEVYELAAYSKQFF. In DNA, the CDR3 is TGCGCCAGCAGCCAAGAAGTGTACGAACTAGCGGCGTACTCAAAGCAGTTCTTC.

The chain has TRBV4-1 and TRBJ1-1, with D uncertain. Germline values: CDR1 MGHRA, CDR2 YSYEKL. V was trimmed by 1 base and J by 1 base, leaving 7 bases between them. This CDR3 has 14 amino acids. Here the CDR3 DNA reads TGCGCCAGCAGCCAAGGGAACAGGAACACTGAAGCTTTCTTT. Translated: CASSQGNRNTEAFF.

V usage is TRBV6-1 and J usage is TRBJ1-5; TRBD1 matches 7 bases. The V segment lost 7 bases and the J segment 5 bases; nucleotides outside the gene matches: 17. The germline V gene has CDR1 MNHNS and CDR2 SASEGT. CDR3 length equals 17 residues. The CDR3 is CASNDAVTGRTDQPQHF. In DNA form, the CDR3 reads TGTGCCAGCAATGACGCCGTGACAGGGAGAACCGATCAGCCCCAGCATTTT.

This sequence joins TRBV5-1 and TRBJ2-5; 8 bases are shared with TRBD1. The end of the DNA is better explained by TRBJ2-7, so the J call may be wrong. Per germline, CDR1 SGHRS and CDR2 YFSETQ. The CDR3 contains 14 residues. In DNA, the CDR3 is TGCGCCAGCAGCTCCGGGACAGGCTCCTACGAGCAGTACTTC. Residues: CASSSGTGSYEQYF.

This rearrangement joins TRBV27 to TRBJ1-3; 8 nucleotides agree with TRBD1. Germline lookup yields CDR1 MNHEY and CDR2 SMNVEV (reference sequence). CDR3 length: 15 residues. Germline trimming cut 3 bases from V and 4 bases from J; bases unmatched to any gene: 5. CDR3 loop: CASSFRQGAGNTIYF. The CDR3 DNA reads as TGTGCCAGCAGTTTTAGGCAGGGGGCCGGAAACACCATATATTTT.

The chain carries TRBV7-3 and TRBJ2-7, with a weak D call TRBD2 (5 bases). The ends were cut back, 5 bases at V and 1 base at J, with 15 bases in the middle. Germline CDR1 is SGHTA and CDR2 is FQGTGA. The CDR3 has 15 amino acids. Here the CDR3 DNA reads TGTGCCAGCAGCACCTGGATCCCGGGGTCCTACGAGCAGTACTTC. Protein: CASSTWIPGSYEQYF.

A remark on this clone: This CDR3 is also generated by other DNA sequences in the sample. This rearrangement joins TRBV5-1 to TRBJ1-5; 11 bases fit TRBD1. J was trimmed by 1 base and V by 4 bases; bases with no gene match: 1. The CDR3 has 15 amino acids. CDR1 and CDR2 from the germline V gene are SGHRS and YFSETQ. DNA of the CDR3: TGCGCCAGCAGCCGGACAGGGGGCAGCAATCAGCCCCAGCATTTT. Protein: CASSRTGGSNQPQHF.

The chain employs TRBV28 and TRBJ1-1, with D uncertain. There are 12 residues in the CDR3. Looked up from germline, CDR1 is MDHEN and CDR2 is SYDVKM. V was clipped by 1 base and J by 3 bases, with 3 bases between them. The CDR3 loop reads CASSLSYTEAFF. In DNA, the CDR3 is TGTGCCAGCAGTTTATCGTACACTGAAGCTTTCTTT.

V usage is TRBV4-1 and J usage is TRBJ2-7; TRBD1 matches at 9 bases. The length of the CDR3 is 15 residues. Looked up from germline, CDR1 is MGHRA and CDR2 is YSYEKL. J lost 2 bases, V lost 4 bases, and 6 bases had no gene match. The CDR3, as DNA: TGCGCCAGCAGCCGAGGACAGGGGCCTGCCTACGAGCAGTACTTC. It translates to CASSRGQGPAYEQYF.